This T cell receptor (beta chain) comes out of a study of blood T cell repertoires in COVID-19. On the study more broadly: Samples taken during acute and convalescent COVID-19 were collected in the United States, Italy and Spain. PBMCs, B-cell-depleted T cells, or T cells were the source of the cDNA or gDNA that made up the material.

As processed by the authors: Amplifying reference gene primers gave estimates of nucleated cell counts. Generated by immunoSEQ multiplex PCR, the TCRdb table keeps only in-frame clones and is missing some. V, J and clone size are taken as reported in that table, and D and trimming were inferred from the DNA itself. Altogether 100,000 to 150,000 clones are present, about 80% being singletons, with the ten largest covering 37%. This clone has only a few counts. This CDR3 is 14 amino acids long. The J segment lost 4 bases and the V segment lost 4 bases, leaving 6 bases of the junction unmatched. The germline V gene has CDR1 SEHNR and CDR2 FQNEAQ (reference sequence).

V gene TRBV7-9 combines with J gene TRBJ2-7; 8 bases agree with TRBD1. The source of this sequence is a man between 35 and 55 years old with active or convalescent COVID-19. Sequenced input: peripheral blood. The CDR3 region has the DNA TGTGCCAGCAGCTCGAGGGACAGGCGGTACGAGCAGTACTTC. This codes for CASSSRDRRYEQYF.